The 5 T cell receptor beta chains below come from one sample, sequenced in a study of blood T cells in healthy people across ages. The second PCR ran about 7 to 12 cycles with a sample-barcoded 5' primer and J-beta primers. TCRdb ran MiXCR on the 5' RACE reads and lists one entry per CDR3 protein. This sample has 600,000 to 1,000,000 distinct CDR3 sequences, with approximately 25% found just once. The same sample was also studied in work on T cells of mothers and their children.

What was sequenced was blood. Every receptor here comes from a boy aged 5-17 years in good health.

This clonotype was counted between two and nine times. This chain connects TRBV6-5 to TRBJ1-1, with D unresolved. V was shortened by 7 bases and J by 1 base, with 10 bases between the two germline ends. Germline V gives CDR1 MNHEY, CDR2 SVGAGI. CDR3 size: 13 residues. CDR3 amino acids: CASKGQSNTEAFF. CDR3 nucleotides: TGTGCCAGCAAAGGGCAGTCGAACACTGAAGCTTTCTTT.

The chain is built from TRBV12-3 or TRBV12-4 and TRBJ1-4, with D tentatively TRBD1 (6 bases). The CDR3 has 14 residues. Trimming took 5 bases from V and 7 from J, leaving 14 bases between them. The CDR3, as DNA: TGTGCCAGCAGTCTAAGGGGGTATGGTGAAAAACTGTTTTTT. Protein sequence: CASSLRGYGEKLFF.

This clonotype came up a few times. The chain combines TRBV2 with TRBJ1-2; 8 bases fit TRBD1. This CDR3 comprises 16 residues. V gave up 3 bases and J gave up 3 bases; unmatched junction bases: 9. Germline CDR1 SNHLY, CDR2 FYNNEI. The CDR3 loop is CASSEPGGGFYYGYTF. The CDR3 DNA sequence: TGTGCCAGCAGTGAGCCAGGGGGCGGTTTTTACTATGGCTACACCTTC.

The CDR3, as DNA: TGTGCCAGCAGCTTCTTTAGGCCCGAAGCCGGGGAGCTGTTTTTT. Translated: CASSFFRPEAGELFF. The rearrangement joins TRBV7-2 to TRBJ2-2; the D is unclear. The CDR3 has 15 amino acids. Germline-derived CDR1 and CDR2 are SGHTA and FQGNSA. Trimming cost V 3 bases and J 6 bases, with 14 bases left between them.

The CDR3 bases are TGCGCCAGCAGCCAAGTACGAGGGGACGCCTACAATGAGCAGTTCTTC. Amino acids: CASSQVRGDAYNEQFF. The chain employs TRBV4-3 and TRBJ2-1; D tentatively fits TRBD1 or TRBD2 (5 bases each). The CDR3 covers 16 residues. The V end lost 1 base, the J end lost 2 bases, and 12 bases lay between the germline ends. In germline, CDR1 is LGHNA, CDR2 YSLEER.